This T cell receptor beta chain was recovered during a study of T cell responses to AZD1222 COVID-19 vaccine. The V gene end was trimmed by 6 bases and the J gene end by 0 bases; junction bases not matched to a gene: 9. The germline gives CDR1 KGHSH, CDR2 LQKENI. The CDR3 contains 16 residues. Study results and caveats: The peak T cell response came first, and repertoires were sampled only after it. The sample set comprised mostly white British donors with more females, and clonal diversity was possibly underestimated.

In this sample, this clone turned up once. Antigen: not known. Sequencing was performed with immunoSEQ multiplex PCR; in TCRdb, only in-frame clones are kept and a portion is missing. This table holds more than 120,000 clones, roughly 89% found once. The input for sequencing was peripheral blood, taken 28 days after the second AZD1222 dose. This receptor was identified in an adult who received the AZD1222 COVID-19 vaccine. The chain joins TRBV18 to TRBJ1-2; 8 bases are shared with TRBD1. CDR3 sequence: CASSPNRGFSNYGYTF. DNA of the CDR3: TGTGCCAGCTCGCCGAACAGGGGGTTTTCTAACTATGGCTACACCTTC.